Listed here are 31 T cell receptor beta chains from one sample, sequenced in a study of blood T cells in healthy people across ages. It was with a sample-barcoded 5' primer and a J-beta primer mix that a second PCR of roughly 6 to 11 cycles was run. One entry per CDR3 protein results from TCRdb running MiXCR on the 5' RACE reads. The table includes roughly 1,500,000 distinct CDR3 sequences, around 42% detected once. The specimen sequenced was blood. These receptors originate from a woman aged 18-29 years in good health.

The gene calls are TRBV6-1 and TRBJ1-5, with D perhaps TRBD1 (5 bases). The CDR3 is 14 residues long. With 7 bases removed from V and 7 bases from J, the gap between germline ends came to 17 bases. The germline V gene has CDR1 MNHNS and CDR2 SASEGT. CDR3 amino acids: CASKQQAGEQPQHF. The CDR3 DNA sequence: TGTGCCAGCAAACAGCAAGCGGGGGAGCAGCCCCAGCATTTT.

The chain employs TRBV19 and TRBJ1-1; the match to TRBD1 covers 8 bases. Germline CDR1 is LNHDA and CDR2 is SQIVND (reference sequence). The CDR3 is 16 residues long. V lost 5 bases, J lost 5 bases, and 13 bases stayed unmatched. The CDR3 is CASSLAGQGAGTEAFF. CDR3 in DNA: TGTGCCAGTAGTCTCGCTGGGCAGGGGGCAGGTACTGAAGCTTTCTTT.

The chain joins TRBV20-1 to TRBJ1-1, with D tentatively TRBD1 (5 bases). The CDR3 sequence is 14 residues long. Germline V lookup: CDR1 DFQATT, CDR2 SNEGSKA (reference sequence). V gave up 3 bases and J gave up 3 bases, with 14 bases separating them. This chain's CDR3 is CSASRGPVDTEAFF. In DNA, the CDR3 is TGCAGTGCTAGCCGGGGACCCGTAGACACTGAAGCTTTCTTT.

This chain connects TRBV6-5 to TRBJ2-5; no clear D gene. Germline V gene lookup returns CDR1 MNHEY and CDR2 SVGAGI. There are 13 residues in the CDR3. Trimming removed 2 bases at V and 5 bases at J, with 9 bases between. This CDR3 reads CASSYLEWETQYF. DNA of the CDR3: TGTGCCAGCAGTTACCTGGAATGGGAGACCCAGTACTTC.

The chain carries TRBV7-2 and TRBJ1-5; 8 bases align to TRBD1. The CDR3 is 15 amino acids. Germline CDR1 SGHTA, CDR2 FQGNSA. V dropped 5 bases and J dropped 6; count of bases not matched to a gene: 9. CDR3 amino acids: CASSPPDRAAQPQHF. CDR3 sequence (DNA): TGTGCCAGCAGCCCCCCGGACAGGGCGGCTCAGCCCCAGCATTTT.

V is TRBV15 and J is TRBJ1-3; no firm D call. The germline CDR1 and CDR2 sequences are LNHNV and YYDKDF (reference sequence). Between the trimmed V and J ends, which lost 0 bases and 7 bases, there was a span of 10 bases. The CDR3 is 14 residues long. The CDR3 bases are TGTGCCACCAGCAGAGACCGCTCGGCGAACACCATATATTTT. Protein sequence: CATSRDRSANTIYF. The variable domain in full, completed from reference TRBV15 and TRBJ1-3, reads DAMVIQNPRYQVTQFGKPVTLSCSQTLNHNVMYWYQQKSSQAPKLLFHYYDKDFNNEADTPDNFQSRRPNTSFCFLDIRSPGLGDTAMYLCATSRDRSANTIYFGEGSWLTVV.

The chain carries TRBV25-1 and TRBJ2-4; D is perhaps TRBD2 (6 bases). Trimming shortened V by 5 bases and J by 2 bases, and 13 bases separated the two germline ends. CDR3 length: 15 amino acids. The germline CDR1 and CDR2 sequences are MGHDK and SYGVNS. The CDR3 region has the DNA TGTGCCAGCAGTATCTCCGGGGGATCCAAAAACATTCAGTACTTC. It is translated as CASSISGGSKNIQYF.

This clonotype has just a few counts. The rearrangement links TRBV29-1 to TRBJ1-2; no reliable D call. Per germline, CDR1 SQVTM and CDR2 ANQGSEA. Trimming removed 5 bases at V and 8 bases at J, with 12 bases between. The CDR3 totals 11 residues. The CDR3 nucleotides are TGCAGCGTTCTGGATTATAGAGGCTACACCTTC. This encodes CSVLDYRGYTF.

The chain recombines TRBV9 with TRBJ2-5; TRBD1 or TRBD2 may be the D gene (5 bases each). Germline V lookup: CDR1 SGDLS, CDR2 YYNGEE. The ends were cut back, 0 bases at V and 11 bases at J, with 23 bases in the middle. CDR3 length equals 16 residues. The CDR3: CASSVDGTRLYNEQYF. In DNA form, the CDR3 reads TGTGCCAGCAGCGTAGATGGGACGAGACTCTACAATGAGCAGTACTTC.

This clonotype occurred a few times. V and J are TRBV6-2 or TRBV6-3 and TRBJ2-1; TRBD2 agrees at 11 bases. The CDR3 totals 14 residues. Germline CDR1 is MNHEY and CDR2 is SVGEGT. The V segment lost 4 bases and the J segment 8 bases; nucleotides outside the gene matches: 4. The chain's CDR3 is CASSSRLAGYEQFF. DNA for the CDR3: TGTGCCAGCAGTTCGAGACTAGCGGGGTATGAGCAGTTCTTC.

The chain has TRBV29-1 and TRBJ1-2; D not certain. The CDR3 is 15 residues long. Looked up from germline, CDR1 is SQVTM and CDR2 is ANQGSEA. The V end was cut by 4 bases, the J end by 4 bases, with 19 bases between. CDR3 in amino acids: CSVVSRDPIAYGYTF. CDR3 coding DNA: TGCAGCGTTGTATCACGAGATCCCATTGCCTATGGCTACACCTTC.

The chain employs TRBV7-9 and TRBJ2-6; D could derive from TRBD1 or TRBD2 (5 bases each). V lost 3 bases to trimming and J lost 3 bases, with 9 bases between them. The CDR3 consists of 15 residues. Germline V gives CDR1 SEHNR, CDR2 FQNEAQ (reference sequence). CDR3 sequence reads: CASSLWGFGANVLTF. In DNA, the CDR3 is TGTGCCAGCAGCTTGTGGGGGTTTGGGGCCAACGTCCTGACTTTC.

This chain joins TRBV18 and TRBJ2-5, with D uncertain. This CDR3 region has 11 residues. Germline V CDR1 and CDR2: KGHSH, LQKENI. V was trimmed by 8 bases and J by 3 bases, leaving 7 bases between them. For the CDR3, the DNA is TGTGCCAGCCCAGGAGAAGAGACCCAGTACTTC. Its protein is CASPGEETQYF.

This clonotype was counted between two and nine times. This chain joins TRBV27 and TRBJ2-4; 9 nucleotides agree with TRBD1. The CDR3 extends over 15 amino acids. CDR1 is MNHEY, CDR2 SMNVEV, per germline (reference sequence). V gave up 5 bases and J gave up 0 bases; unmatched junction bases: 2. The CDR3 DNA reads TGTGCCAGCAGTGGACAGGGGCTAGCCAAAAACATTCAGTACTTC. Translating gives CASSGQGLAKNIQYF.

CDR3 sequence reads: CASSLEDKHQETQYF. As DNA, the CDR3 is TGTGCCAGCAGCTTAGAGGACAAACACCAAGAGACCCAGTACTTC. The V call is TRBV7-2, the J call TRBJ2-5, with D tentatively TRBD1 (5 bases). The germline V gene has CDR1 SGHTA and CDR2 FQGNSA. The V gene lost 1 base and the J gene lost 0 bases, with 9 bases spanning the gap. The length of the CDR3 is 15 residues.

The V call is TRBV28, the J call TRBJ2-3; TRBD2 matches 9 bases. The germline CDR1 and CDR2 sequences are MDHEN and SYDVKM. The V segment lost 5 bases and the J segment 5 bases; nucleotides outside the gene matches: 11. The CDR3 sequence is 16 residues long. This CDR3 is CASSPIGGGAEDTQYF. The CDR3 DNA reads TGTGCCAGCAGTCCCATAGGCGGGGGGGCCGAAGATACGCAGTATTTT.

This clonotype was counted ten times or more. For the CDR3, the DNA is TGTGCCAGCAGTTACTCAGGCAGCTACGAGCAGTACTTC. It translates to CASSYSGSYEQYF. This chain uses TRBV6-6 with TRBJ2-7, with D unclear. The CDR3 has 13 residues. CDR1 and CDR2 (germline): MNHNY, SVGAGI (reference sequence). V was shortened by 0 bases and J by 3 bases, with 6 bases between the two germline ends.

This chain joins TRBV12-3 or TRBV12-4 and TRBJ2-7; the match to TRBD2 covers 7 bases. This CDR3 region has 17 residues. Losses at the gene ends were 4 bases for V and 0 bases for J; bases not matched to a gene: 12. The chain's CDR3 is CASSSDPWGRDSYEQYF. In DNA form, the CDR3 reads TGTGCCAGCAGTTCAGATCCCTGGGGGAGGGACTCCTACGAGCAGTACTTC.

The chain has TRBV3-1 and TRBJ1-2; D is unresolved. The germline V gene has CDR1 LGHDT and CDR2 YNNKEL (reference sequence). V was cut by 1 base and J by 2 bases, with 11 bases left in between. The length of the CDR3 is 15 residues. The CDR3 DNA reads TGTGCCAGCAGCCAAGCCCAGGTAACGAACTATGGCTACACCTTC. It yields the protein CASSQAQVTNYGYTF.

The chain recombines TRBV20-1 with TRBJ1-2, with no clear D. From germline, CDR1 is DFQATT and CDR2 SNEGSKA (reference sequence). CDR3 length: 11 residues. The V end lost 4 bases, the J end lost 2 bases, and 5 bases lay between the germline ends. The CDR3 spells CSAKDNYGYTF. CDR3 in DNA: TGCAGTGCTAAGGACAACTATGGCTACACCTTC.

The chain has TRBV5-1 and TRBJ2-1, with D possibly TRBD1 on 5 matching bases. This CDR3 is 15 amino acids long. CDR1 and CDR2 from the germline V gene are SGHRS and YFSETQ. Trimming removed 4 bases from V and 8 bases from J, with 19 bases in between. CDR3 coding DNA: TGCGCCAGCAGCCAAGCCCCGACAGCTTTCGATGAGCAGTTCTTC. This translates into CASSQAPTAFDEQFF.

This clonotype was counted between two and nine times. The chain joins TRBV10-3 to TRBJ2-4; TRBD2 might be the D (6 bases). This CDR3 has 16 residues. Germline V gene lookup returns CDR1 ENHRY and CDR2 SYGVKD. Trimming removed 3 bases from V and 4 bases from J, with 16 bases in between. This chain's CDR3 is CAISDTGGHRKNIQYF. CDR3 nucleotide sequence: TGTGCCATCAGTGACACCGGAGGGCATAGAAAAAACATTCAGTACTTC.

V and J are TRBV20-1 and TRBJ2-1; no clear D. Germline V gene lookup returns CDR1 DFQATT and CDR2 SNEGSKA (reference sequence). The CDR3 totals 15 residues. Trimming cost V 0 bases and J 0 bases, with 9 bases left between them. This chain's CDR3 is CSARDIAGSYNEQFF. CDR3 nucleotides: TGCAGTGCTAGAGATATCGCAGGCTCCTACAATGAGCAGTTCTTC.

The V gene is TRBV10-3, the J gene TRBJ2-7; D is ambiguous. This CDR3 contains 14 residues. V lost 0 bases and J 2 bases, leaving 8 bases between the germline ends. Germline assignment: CDR1 ENHRY and CDR2 SYGVKD. The CDR3 DNA follows: TGTGCCATCAGTGAGTCGTCACAGACCTACGAGCAGTACTTC. Protein: CAISESSQTYEQYF.

This chain links TRBV5-5 with TRBJ2-1, with 8 bases that match TRBD2. Germline V CDR1 and CDR2: SGHKS, YYEKEE (reference sequence). The CDR3 consists of 16 residues. V was clipped by 0 bases and J by 4 bases; unmatched bases: 6. CDR3: CASSLEYTSGYNEQFF. As DNA, the CDR3 is TGTGCCAGCAGCTTGGAATACACTAGCGGATACAATGAGCAGTTCTTC.

DNA for the CDR3: TGTGCCAGCAGTTTAAGGGGGGGCGCGAACTATGGCTACACCTTC. Its translation: CASSLRGGANYGYTF. The genes are TRBV27 and TRBJ1-2, with D perhaps matching TRBD1 (6 bases). This CDR3 comprises 15 residues. The V end was cut by 2 bases, the J end by 2 bases, with 12 bases between. Germline V gene data show CDR1 as MNHEY and CDR2 as SMNVEV (reference sequence).

The chain uses TRBV6-5 and TRBJ2-5, with D tentatively TRBD1 (7 bases). The V end lost 2 bases, the J end lost 9 bases, and 16 bases lay between the germline ends. This CDR3 is 14 amino acids long. The germline gives CDR1 MNHEY, CDR2 SVGAGI. CDR3 sequence: CASSYGQASGAQYF. The CDR3 nucleotides are TGTGCCAGCAGTTACGGACAGGCTTCGGGGGCCCAGTACTTC.

In nucleotides, the CDR3 is TGTACCAGTAGCGGGGGGGGCGGTGAGCAGTTCTTC. Translated: CTSSGGGGEQFF. This chain uses TRBV7-2 with TRBJ2-1, with TRBD2 identical over 11 bases. After removal of 9 bases from V and 9 bases from J, the junction contained 4 bases not matched to a gene. The germline V gene encodes CDR1 SGHTA and CDR2 FQGNSA. The CDR3 is made up of 12 amino acids.

V and J are TRBV20-1 and TRBJ2-1, with D possibly TRBD2 on 6 matching bases. Trimming cost V 4 bases and J 2 bases, with 15 bases left between them. There are 15 residues in the CDR3. CDR1 and CDR2 (germline): DFQATT, SNEGSKA (reference sequence). Written as DNA, the CDR3 is TGCAGTGCTACGGACTCGGGAGCCCCCTACAATGAGCAGTTCTTC. Translating gives CSATDSGAPYNEQFF.

Notes on this clonotype: Compared with germline, one end of the junction differs, possibly owing to a read error. J is TRBJ2-1 and V is TRBV7-3, with D possibly matching TRBD2 (6 bases). The CDR3 length is 14 residues. The germline V gene encodes CDR1 SGHTA and CDR2 FQGTGA. The CDR3 is CASSLTGTGNEQFF. The CDR3 coding sequence is TGTGCCAGCAGTTTAACGGGGACTGGGAATGAGCAGTTCTTC.

This clonotype was picked up many times. V gene TRBV2 combines with J gene TRBJ1-5; unclear D gene. In germline, CDR1 is SNHLY, CDR2 FYNNEI. The CDR3 covers 15 residues. Trimming pared 3 bases from V and 2 bases from J, leaving 11 bases between. CDR3 nucleotides: TGTGCCAGCAGTGAGGAACAGTCTCGCAATCAGCCCCAGCATTTT. This encodes CASSEEQSRNQPQHF.